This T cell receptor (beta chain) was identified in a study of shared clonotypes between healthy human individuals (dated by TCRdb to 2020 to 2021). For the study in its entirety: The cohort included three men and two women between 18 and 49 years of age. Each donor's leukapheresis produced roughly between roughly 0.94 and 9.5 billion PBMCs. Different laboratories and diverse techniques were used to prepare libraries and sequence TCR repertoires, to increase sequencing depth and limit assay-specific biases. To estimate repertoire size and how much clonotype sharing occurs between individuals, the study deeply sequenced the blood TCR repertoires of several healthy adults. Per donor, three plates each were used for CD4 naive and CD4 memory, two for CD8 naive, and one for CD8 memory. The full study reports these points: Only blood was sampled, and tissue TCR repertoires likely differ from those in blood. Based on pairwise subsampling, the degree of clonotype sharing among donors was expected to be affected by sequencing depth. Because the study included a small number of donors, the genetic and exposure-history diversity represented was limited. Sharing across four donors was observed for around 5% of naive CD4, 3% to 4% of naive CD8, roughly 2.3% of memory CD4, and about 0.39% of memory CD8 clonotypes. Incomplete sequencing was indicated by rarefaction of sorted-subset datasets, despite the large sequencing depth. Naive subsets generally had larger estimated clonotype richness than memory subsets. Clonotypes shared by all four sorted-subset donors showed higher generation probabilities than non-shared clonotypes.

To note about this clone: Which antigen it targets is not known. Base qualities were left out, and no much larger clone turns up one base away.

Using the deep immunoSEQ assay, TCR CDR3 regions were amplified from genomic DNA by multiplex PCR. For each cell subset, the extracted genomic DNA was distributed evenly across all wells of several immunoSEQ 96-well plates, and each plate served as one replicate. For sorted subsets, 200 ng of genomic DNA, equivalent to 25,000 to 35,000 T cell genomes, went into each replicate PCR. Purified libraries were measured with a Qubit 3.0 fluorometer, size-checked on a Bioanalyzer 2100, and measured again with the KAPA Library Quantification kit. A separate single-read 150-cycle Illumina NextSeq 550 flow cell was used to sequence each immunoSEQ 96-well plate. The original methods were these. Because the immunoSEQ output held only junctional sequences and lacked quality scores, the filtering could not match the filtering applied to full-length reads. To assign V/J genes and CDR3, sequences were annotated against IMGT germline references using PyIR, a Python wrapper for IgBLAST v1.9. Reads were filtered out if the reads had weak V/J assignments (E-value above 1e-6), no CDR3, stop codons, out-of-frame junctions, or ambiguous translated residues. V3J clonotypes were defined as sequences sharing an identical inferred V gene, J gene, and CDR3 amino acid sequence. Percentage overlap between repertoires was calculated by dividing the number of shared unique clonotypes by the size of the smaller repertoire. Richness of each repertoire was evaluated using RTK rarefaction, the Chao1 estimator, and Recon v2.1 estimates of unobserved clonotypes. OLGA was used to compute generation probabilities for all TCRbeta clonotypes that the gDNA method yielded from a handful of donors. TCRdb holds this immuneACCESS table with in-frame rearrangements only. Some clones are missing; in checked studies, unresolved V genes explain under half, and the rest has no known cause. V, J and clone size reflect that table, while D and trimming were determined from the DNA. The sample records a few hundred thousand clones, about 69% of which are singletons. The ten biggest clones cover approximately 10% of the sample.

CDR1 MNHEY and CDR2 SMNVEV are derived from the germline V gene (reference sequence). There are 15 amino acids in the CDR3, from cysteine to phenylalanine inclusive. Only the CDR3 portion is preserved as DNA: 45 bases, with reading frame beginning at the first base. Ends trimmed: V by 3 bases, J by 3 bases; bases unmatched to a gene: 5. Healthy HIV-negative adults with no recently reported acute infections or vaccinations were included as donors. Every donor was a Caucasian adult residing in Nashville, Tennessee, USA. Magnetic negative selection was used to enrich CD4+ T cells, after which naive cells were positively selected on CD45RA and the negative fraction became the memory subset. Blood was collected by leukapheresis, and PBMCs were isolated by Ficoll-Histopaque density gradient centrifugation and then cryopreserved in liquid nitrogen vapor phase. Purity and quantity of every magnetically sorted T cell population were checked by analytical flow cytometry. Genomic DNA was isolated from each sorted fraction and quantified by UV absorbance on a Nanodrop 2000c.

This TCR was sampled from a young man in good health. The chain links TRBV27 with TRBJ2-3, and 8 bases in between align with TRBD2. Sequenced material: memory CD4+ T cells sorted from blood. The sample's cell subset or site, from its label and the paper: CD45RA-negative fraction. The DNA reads TGTGCCAGCAGTTTTAGCCCGGGAGGGACAGATACGCAGTATTTT. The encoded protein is CASSFSPGGTDTQYF.